This T cell receptor (beta chain) comes out of a study of tumor-infiltrating lymphocytes in oesophageal squamous cell carcinoma. TCRdb independently ran MiXCR on the PCR reads; one entry per CDR3 protein. Of 10,000 to 15,000 distinct CDR3 sequences listed, roughly 60% were seen once; the top ten hold roughly 33%. The CDR3 totals 12 residues. The germline V gene encodes CDR1 SGHTA and CDR2 FQGNSA. Trimming removed 4 bases at V and 6 bases at J, with 8 bases between. The rearrangement uses TRBV7-2 and TRBJ2-3; D is ambiguous. Sequencing was done on a sample of esophageal tumor tissue. This TCR was sampled from a female donor with esophageal squamous cell carcinoma. CDR3: CASSSWTDTQYF. The CDR3 DNA is TGTGCCAGCAGCTCCTGGACGGATACGCAGTATTTT.